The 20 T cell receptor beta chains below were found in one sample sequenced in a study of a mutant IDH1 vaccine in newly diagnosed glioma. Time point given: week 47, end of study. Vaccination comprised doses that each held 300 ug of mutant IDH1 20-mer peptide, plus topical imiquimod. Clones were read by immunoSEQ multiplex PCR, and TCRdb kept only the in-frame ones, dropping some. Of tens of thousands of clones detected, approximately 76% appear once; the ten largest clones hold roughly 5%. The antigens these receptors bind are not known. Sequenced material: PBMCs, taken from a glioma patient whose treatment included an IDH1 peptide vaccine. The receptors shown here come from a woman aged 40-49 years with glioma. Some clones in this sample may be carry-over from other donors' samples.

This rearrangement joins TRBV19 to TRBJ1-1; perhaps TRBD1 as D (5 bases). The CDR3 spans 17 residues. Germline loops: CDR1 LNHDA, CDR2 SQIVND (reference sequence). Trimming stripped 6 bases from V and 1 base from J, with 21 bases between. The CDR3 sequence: CASSTGGSVFRNTEAFF. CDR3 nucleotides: TGTGCCAGTAGCACCGGGGGGTCAGTTTTTAGGAACACTGAAGCTTTCTTT.

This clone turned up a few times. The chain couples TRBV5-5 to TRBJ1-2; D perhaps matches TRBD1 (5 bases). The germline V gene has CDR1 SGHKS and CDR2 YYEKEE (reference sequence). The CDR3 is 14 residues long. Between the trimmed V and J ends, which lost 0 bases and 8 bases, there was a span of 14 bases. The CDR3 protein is CASSLVSGSEGYTF. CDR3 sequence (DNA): TGTGCCAGCAGCTTGGTCTCAGGGAGCGAAGGCTACACCTTC.

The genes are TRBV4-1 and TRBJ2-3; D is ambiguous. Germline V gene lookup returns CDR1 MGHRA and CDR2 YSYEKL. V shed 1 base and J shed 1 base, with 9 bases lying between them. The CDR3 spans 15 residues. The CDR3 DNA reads TGCGCCAGCAGCCAAGTAGGTCTGGGCACAGATACGCAGTATTTT. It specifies CASSQVGLGTDTQYF.

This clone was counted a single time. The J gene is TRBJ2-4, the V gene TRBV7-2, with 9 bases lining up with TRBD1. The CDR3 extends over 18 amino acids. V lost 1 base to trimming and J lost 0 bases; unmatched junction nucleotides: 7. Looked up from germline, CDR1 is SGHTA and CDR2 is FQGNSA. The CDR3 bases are TGTGCCAGCAGCTTAGGTGGGGGACAGGGTCTAGCCAAAAACATTCAGTACTTC. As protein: CASSLGGGQGLAKNIQYF.

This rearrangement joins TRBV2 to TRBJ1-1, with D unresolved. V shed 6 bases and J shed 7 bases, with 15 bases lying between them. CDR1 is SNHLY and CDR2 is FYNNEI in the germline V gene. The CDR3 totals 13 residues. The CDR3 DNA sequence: TGTGCCAGCAGCTGGACGGGCACCGGTGAAGCTTTCTTT. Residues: CASSWTGTGEAFF. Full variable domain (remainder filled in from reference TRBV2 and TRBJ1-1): EPEVTQTPSHQVTQMGQEVILRCVPISNHLYFYWYRQILGQKVEFLVSFYNNEISEKSEIFDDQFSVERPDGSNFTLKIRSTKLEDSAMYFCASSWTGTGEAFFGQGTRLTVV.

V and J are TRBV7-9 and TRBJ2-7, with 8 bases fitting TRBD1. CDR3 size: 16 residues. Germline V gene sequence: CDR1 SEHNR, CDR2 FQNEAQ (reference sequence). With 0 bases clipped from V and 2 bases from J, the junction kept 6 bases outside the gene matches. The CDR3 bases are TGTGCCAGCAGCTTAGCGATCGGACAGGGAACCTACGAGCAGTACTTC. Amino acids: CASSLAIGQGTYEQYF.

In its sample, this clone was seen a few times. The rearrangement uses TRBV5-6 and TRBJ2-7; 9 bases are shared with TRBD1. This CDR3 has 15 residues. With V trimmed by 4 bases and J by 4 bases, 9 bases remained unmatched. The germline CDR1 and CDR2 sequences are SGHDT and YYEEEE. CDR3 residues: CASSLIGTGFYEQYF. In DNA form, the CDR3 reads TGTGCCAGCAGCCTCATCGGGACAGGGTTTTACGAGCAGTACTTC.

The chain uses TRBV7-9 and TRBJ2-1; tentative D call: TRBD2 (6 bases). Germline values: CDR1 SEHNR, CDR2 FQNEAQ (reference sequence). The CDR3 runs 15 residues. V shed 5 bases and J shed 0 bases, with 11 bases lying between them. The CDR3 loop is CASSPVGGSYNEQFF. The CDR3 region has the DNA TGTGCCAGCAGCCCCGTCGGGGGCTCCTACAATGAGCAGTTCTTC.

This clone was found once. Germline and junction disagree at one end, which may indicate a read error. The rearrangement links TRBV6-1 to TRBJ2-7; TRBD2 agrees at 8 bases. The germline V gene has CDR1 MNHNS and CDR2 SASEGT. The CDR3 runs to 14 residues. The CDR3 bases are TGTGCCACCCGGAACCGGGGGGGACGGCCGGTGGCCATATTC. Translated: CATRNRGGRPVAIF.

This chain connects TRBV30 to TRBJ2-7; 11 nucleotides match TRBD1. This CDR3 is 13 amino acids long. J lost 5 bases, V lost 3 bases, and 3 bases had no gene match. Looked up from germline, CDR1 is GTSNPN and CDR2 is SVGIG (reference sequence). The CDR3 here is CAWSGDRGDEQYF. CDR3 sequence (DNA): TGTGCCTGGAGCGGGGACAGGGGGGACGAGCAGTACTTC. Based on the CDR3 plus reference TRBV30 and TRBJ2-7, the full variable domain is SQTIHQWPATLVQPVGSPLSLECTVEGTSNPNLYWYRQAAGRGLQLLFYSVGIGQISSEVPQNLSASRPQDRQFILSSKKLLLSDSGFYLCAWSGDRGDEQYFGPGTRLTVT.

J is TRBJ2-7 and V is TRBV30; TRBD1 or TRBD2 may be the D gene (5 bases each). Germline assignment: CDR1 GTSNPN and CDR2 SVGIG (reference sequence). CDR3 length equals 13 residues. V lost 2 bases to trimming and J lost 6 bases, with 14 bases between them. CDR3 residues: CAWSHGTSTEQYF. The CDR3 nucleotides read TGTGCCTGGAGTCACGGGACCTCCACCGAGCAGTACTTC.

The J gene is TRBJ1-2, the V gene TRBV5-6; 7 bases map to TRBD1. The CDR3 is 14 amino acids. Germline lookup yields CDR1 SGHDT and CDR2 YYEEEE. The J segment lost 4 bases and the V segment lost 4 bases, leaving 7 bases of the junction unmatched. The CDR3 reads CASSATGVAYGYTF. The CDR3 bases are TGTGCCAGCAGCGCCACAGGGGTCGCCTATGGCTACACCTTC. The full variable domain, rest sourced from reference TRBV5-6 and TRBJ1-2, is DAGVTQSPTHLIKTRGQQVTLRCSPKSGHDTVSWYQQALGQGPQFIFQYYEEEERQRGNFPDRFSGHQFPNYSSELNVNALLLGDSALYLCASSATGVAYGYTFGSGTRLTVV.

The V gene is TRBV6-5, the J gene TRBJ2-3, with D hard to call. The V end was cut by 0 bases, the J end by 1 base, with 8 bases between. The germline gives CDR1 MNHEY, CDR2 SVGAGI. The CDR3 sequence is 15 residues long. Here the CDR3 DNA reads TGTGCCAGCAGTTACTCCCCCCTGGGCACAGATACGCAGTATTTT. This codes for CASSYSPLGTDTQYF.

CDR3 residues: CASSLAVGVTNEKLFF. DNA of the CDR3: TGTGCCAGCAGTCTTGCAGTGGGGGTGACTAATGAAAAACTGTTTTTT. The V and J genes are TRBV25-1 and TRBJ1-4, with D tentatively TRBD1 (5 bases). V was cut by 5 bases and J by 2 bases, with 15 bases left in between. The CDR3 length is 16 residues. The germline CDR1 and CDR2 sequences are MGHDK and SYGVNS.

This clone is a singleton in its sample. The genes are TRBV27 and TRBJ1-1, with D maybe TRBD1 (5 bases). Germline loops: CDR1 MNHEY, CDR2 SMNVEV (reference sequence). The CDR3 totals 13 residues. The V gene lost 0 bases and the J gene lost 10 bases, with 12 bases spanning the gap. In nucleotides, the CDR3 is TGTGCCAGCAGTTTATCATCAGGGCTAGTAGCTTTCTTT. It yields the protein CASSLSSGLVAFF.

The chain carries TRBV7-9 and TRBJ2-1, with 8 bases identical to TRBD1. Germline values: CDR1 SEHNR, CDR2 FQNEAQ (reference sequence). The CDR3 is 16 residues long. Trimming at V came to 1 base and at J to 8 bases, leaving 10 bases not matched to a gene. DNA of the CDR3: TGTGCCAGCAGCTTAGAGCTAGGACAGGGCATTGATGAGCAGTTCTTC. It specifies CASSLELGQGIDEQFF.

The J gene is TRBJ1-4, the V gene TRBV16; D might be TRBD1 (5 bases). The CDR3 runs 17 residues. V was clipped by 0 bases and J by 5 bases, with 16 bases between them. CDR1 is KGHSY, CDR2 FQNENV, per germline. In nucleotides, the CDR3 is TGTGCCAGCAGCCAATCAAAGGAGGGGAGGGCGAATGAAAAACTGTTTTTT. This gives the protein CASSQSKEGRANEKLFF.

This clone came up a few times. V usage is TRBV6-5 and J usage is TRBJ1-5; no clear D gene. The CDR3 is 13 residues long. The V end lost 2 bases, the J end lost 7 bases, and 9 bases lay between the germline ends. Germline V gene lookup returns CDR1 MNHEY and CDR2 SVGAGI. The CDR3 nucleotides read TGTGCCAGCAGTTACCGCAGGAGGCAGCCCCAGCATTTT. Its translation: CASSYRRRQPQHF.

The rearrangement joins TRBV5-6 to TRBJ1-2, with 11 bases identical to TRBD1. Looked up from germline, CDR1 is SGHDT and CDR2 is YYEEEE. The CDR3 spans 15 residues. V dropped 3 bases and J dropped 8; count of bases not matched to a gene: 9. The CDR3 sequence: CASSSGQGASSGYTF. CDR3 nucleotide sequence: TGTGCCAGCAGCTCCGGACAGGGGGCATCGAGCGGCTACACCTTC.

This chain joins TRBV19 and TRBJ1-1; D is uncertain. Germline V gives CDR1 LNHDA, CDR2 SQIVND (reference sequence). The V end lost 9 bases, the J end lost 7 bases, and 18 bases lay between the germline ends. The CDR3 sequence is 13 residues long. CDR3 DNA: TGTGCCAGCAACCGAGGGCCGATTTTTGAAGCTTTCTTT. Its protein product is CASNRGPIFEAFF.